The following is a TCR beta chain sequence with its context. Its target is not known. This CDR3 is 13 amino acids long. The germline V gene has CDR1 MDHEN and CDR2 SYDVKM. Trimming took 3 bases from V and 6 from J, leaving 9 bases between them. A second PCR, run for about 7 to 11 cycles, used a sample-barcoded 5' primer plus a J-beta primer mix. TCRdb re-analysed the 5' RACE reads in MiXCR, keeping a single row per CDR3 protein. The sample lists some 1,000,000 distinct CDR3 sequences, under 30% occurring once. These data belong to a study of blood T cells in healthy people across ages. The wider study: About one barcoded beta molecule per two T cells was the capture yield of template switching. Study-level findings and limits: Diversity of TCR beta correlated strongly with naive T cell percentage. There were more naive CD4+ cells and higher diversity in long-lived donors than in aged donors.

The sample was also reused in another study, on T cells of mothers and their children. This second study says: Three healthy Caucasian mothers gave samples, and so did their six children.

This chain links TRBV28 with TRBJ2-4; D is undetermined. Sequencing was done on a sample of blood. The source of this sequence is a girl aged 2 to 10 in good health. DNA of the CDR3: TGTGCCAGCAGTTTCAAGGGCGCAAACATTCAGTACTTC. Its protein product is CASSFKGANIQYF.